This TCR beta chain emerged from a study of naive and memory T cell subsets. Specified treatment: skin biopsy from PPD injection site in Mantoux-positive individual. The library had UMIs added by 3' ligation of an oligonucleotide to TCR cDNA. Tuberculin skin test biopsies were taken where PPD was injected in Mantoux-positive people. At least ten counts were recorded for this clonotype. The CDR3 consists of 14 residues. Germline V gene sequence: CDR1 MNHNS, CDR2 SASEGT. The V gene lost 7 bases and the J gene lost 0 bases, with 13 bases spanning the gap. Amplification of ligated cDNA took four PCR rounds with SP2 and nested alpha and beta constant primers. TCRdb redid the calling of the UMI-ligation and nested PCR reads with MiXCR, one entry per CDR3 protein. The sample gives 25,000 to 35,000 distinct CDR3 sequences, more than 6.5% of which show up once; approximately 2.8% is in the top ten.

The sequence was obtained from an adult in good health. Sequenced material: skin, taken from a tuberculin skin test site. The chain combines TRBV6-1 with TRBJ2-7; the D gene is possibly TRBD2 (6 bases). Written as DNA, the CDR3 is TGTGCCAGCACCCGCGTGGGGGGCTCCTACGAGCAGTACTTC. It encodes CASTRVGGSYEQYF.